Following are 20 T cell receptor beta chains from one sample sequenced in a study of blood T cell repertoires in COVID-19. This table comes from immunoSEQ multiplex PCR, and its TCRdb copy is limited to in-frame clones, with some not included. The table includes around 470,000 clones, 80% to 90% detected once. Sequencing was performed on peripheral blood. These receptors were taken from a man aged 18 to 35 with COVID-19, enrolled during active disease.

This clone occurred once. The gene calls are TRBV10-3 and TRBJ2-1; 7 bases are a match to TRBD2. Germline V lookup: CDR1 ENHRY, CDR2 SYGVKD. This CDR3 comprises 18 residues. V lost 0 bases, J lost 10 bases, and 18 bases stayed unmatched. CDR3 DNA sequence: TGTGCCATCAGTGAGTCGACCGGGTGGCTAGCGGATCCCCTAGAGCAGTTCTTC. This sequence encodes CAISESTGWLADPLEQFF.

The chain joins TRBV18 to TRBJ1-3; a weak D match, TRBD1 (5 bases). Germline V gives CDR1 KGHSH, CDR2 LQKENI. Trimming removed 6 bases from V and 3 bases from J, with 18 bases in between. The CDR3 totals 16 residues. CDR3 region: CASSPSSRADGNTIYF. As DNA, the CDR3 is TGTGCCAGCTCCCCAAGCTCCAGGGCGGATGGAAACACCATATATTTT.

The DNA of the CDR3 is TGTGCCAGCAGCTGGGGAACGGGAATGAACACTGAAGCTTTCTTT. Protein product: CASSWGTGMNTEAFF. The chain uses TRBV11-2 and TRBJ1-1; D is ambiguous. With 4 bases removed from V and 0 bases from J, the gap between germline ends came to 12 bases. Germline V gives CDR1 SGHAT, CDR2 FQNNGV. This CDR3 has 15 amino acids.

The V and J genes are TRBV28 and TRBJ2-7; possible D gene TRBD1, 6 bases. The V and J ends lost 6 bases and 4 bases respectively, with 13 bases between them. The CDR3 contains 13 residues. Germline V gene data show CDR1 as MDHEN and CDR2 as SYDVKM. CDR3 protein: CASRGTLNYEQYF. The DNA of the CDR3 is TGTGCCAGCAGAGGGACACTCAATTACGAGCAGTACTTC.

In nucleotides, the CDR3 is TGTGCCAGCAGCTTAGAACTGTTCACTGAAGCTTTCTTT. Amino acids: CASSLELFTEAFF. The chain carries TRBV7-2 and TRBJ1-1; no definite D call. CDR1 and CDR2 from the germline V gene are SGHTA and FQGNSA. The CDR3 extends over 13 amino acids. Trimming removed 1 base at V and 4 bases at J, with 7 bases between. Based on the CDR3 plus reference TRBV7-2 and TRBJ1-1, the full variable domain is GAGVSQSPSNKVTEKGKDVELRCDPISGHTALYWYRQSLGQGLEFLIYFQGNSAPDKSGLPSDRFSAERTGGSVSTLTIQRTQQEDSAVYLCASSLELFTEAFFGQGTRLTVV.

This sequence joins TRBV5-4 and TRBJ2-5; possibly TRBD1 for D (6 bases). CDR3 length equals 14 residues. Germline V gene sequence: CDR1 SGHNT, CDR2 YYREEE (reference sequence). Trimming pared 5 bases from V and 2 bases from J, leaving 13 bases between. The CDR3 spells CASRAGTKQETQYF. The DNA for the CDR3 is TGTGCCAGCAGGGCCGGGACAAAGCAAGAGACCCAGTACTTC.

The chain has TRBV10-3 and TRBJ2-1; perhaps TRBD2 as D (5 bases). The length of the CDR3 is 13 residues. V shed 5 bases and J shed 10 bases, with 15 bases lying between them. Germline lookup yields CDR1 ENHRY and CDR2 SYGVKD. In DNA form, the CDR3 reads TGTGCCATCAGTACCCAACCGGGAAGCGAGCAGTTCTTC. This sequence encodes CAISTQPGSEQFF.

The chain combines TRBV3-1 (or the pseudogene TRBV3-2) with TRBJ2-5; D not resolved. The CDR3 contains 13 residues. The germline gives CDR1 LGHDT, CDR2 YNNKEL (reference sequence). V was cut by 3 bases and J by 7 bases, with 12 bases left in between. The CDR3 loop reads CASSHRGHGTQYF. The CDR3, as DNA: TGTGCCAGCAGCCATCGCGGTCATGGGACCCAGTACTTC.

This chain connects TRBV6-6 to TRBJ2-7; 9 bases line up with TRBD1. The CDR3 consists of 15 residues. The germline gives CDR1 MNHNY, CDR2 SVGAGI (reference sequence). J was trimmed by 0 bases and V by 2 bases; bases with no gene match: 2. CDR3: CASSYDRGGSYEQYF. The CDR3 nucleotides are TGTGCCAGCAGTTACGACAGGGGGGGCTCCTACGAGCAGTACTTC.

The chain uses TRBV2 and TRBJ2-3, with D maybe TRBD1 (5 bases). Trimming shortened V by 5 bases and J by 2 bases, and 11 bases separated the two germline ends. The CDR3 is 14 amino acids. Germline CDR1 reads SNHLY; CDR2 reads FYNNEI. DNA for the CDR3: TGTGCCAGCAGTCGATCGGACATCACAGATACGCAGTATTTT. As protein: CASSRSDITDTQYF.

The rearrangement joins TRBV19 to TRBJ1-2; 7 bases match TRBD1. This CDR3 comprises 13 residues. V lost 7 bases to trimming and J lost 8 bases; unmatched junction nucleotides: 10. CDR1 and CDR2 from the germline V gene are LNHDA and SQIVND (reference sequence). CDR3 in amino acids: CASNPRDSQGYTF. The CDR3 DNA reads as TGTGCCAGTAACCCCAGGGACAGCCAGGGCTACACCTTC.

The chain joins TRBV7-8 to TRBJ2-2; D is undetermined. V lost 7 bases and J 0 bases, leaving 9 bases between the germline ends. This CDR3 has 14 amino acids. The germline gives CDR1 SGHVS, CDR2 FQNEAQ. This CDR3 reads CASTLLTNTGELFF. The CDR3 region has the DNA TGTGCCAGCACCCTCCTAACGAACACCGGGGAGCTGTTTTTT.

This clone has just one count. The J gene is TRBJ2-3, the V gene TRBV28; 7 nucleotides match TRBD1. The CDR3 is made up of 14 amino acids. V was pared by 3 bases and J by 3 bases, with 3 bases of the junction left unmatched. The germline V gene encodes CDR1 MDHEN and CDR2 SYDVKM. CDR3 in DNA: TGTGCCAGCAGTTTCGACAGGGTTACAGATACGCAGTATTTT. This encodes CASSFDRVTDTQYF.

This clone has just a few counts. The chain links TRBV6-5 to TRBJ2-7; D unclear. The CDR3 is made up of 11 amino acids. The germline V gene has CDR1 MNHEY and CDR2 SVGAGI. V was clipped by 10 bases and J by 2 bases, with 9 bases between them. CDR3 nucleotide sequence: TGTGCCACGGGTCCTACCTACGAGCAGTACTTC. Its translation is CATGPTYEQYF.

Here the CDR3 reads CASSFPTGTPWTTEAFF. DNA of the CDR3: TGTGCCAGCAGCTTCCCGACAGGGACCCCATGGACCACTGAAGCTTTCTTT. The chain joins TRBV7-2 to TRBJ1-1; 7 positions match TRBD1. Germline lookup yields CDR1 SGHTA and CDR2 FQGNSA. The J segment lost 4 bases and the V segment lost 3 bases, leaving 14 bases of the junction unmatched. The CDR3 is made up of 17 amino acids.

The chain recombines TRBV29-1 with TRBJ2-1; 11 bases map to TRBD1. The CDR3 is 15 residues long. Germline trimming cut 5 bases from V and 4 bases from J; bases unmatched to any gene: 7. Germline V gene data show CDR1 as SQVTM and CDR2 as ANQGSEA. The CDR3 DNA follows: TGCAGCGTTTCTCTAGGACAGGGGGCTTACAATGAGCAGTTCTTC. Protein product: CSVSLGQGAYNEQFF.

The rearrangement joins TRBV24-1 to TRBJ2-1; weak D call: TRBD1 (5 bases). The germline V gene has CDR1 KGHDR and CDR2 SFDVKD. Trimming cost V 6 bases and J 15 bases, with 17 bases left between them. This CDR3 region has 12 residues. DNA of the CDR3: TGTGCCACCAGTATCCGTGGACATCAGCCGTTCTTC. This sequence encodes CATSIRGHQPFF.

The V call is TRBV12-3 or TRBV12-4, the J call TRBJ2-5, with D uncertain. The CDR3 has 12 amino acids. The V gene lost 5 bases and the J gene lost 2 bases, with 6 bases spanning the gap. The CDR3 DNA is TGTGCCAGCAGTCAAACACAAGAGACCCAGTACTTC. Translated, it gives CASSQTQETQYF.

This chain uses TRBV19 with TRBJ1-5, with D unclear. There are 15 residues in the CDR3. Per the germline V gene, CDR1 is LNHDA and CDR2 is SQIVND (reference sequence). V dropped 2 bases and J dropped 5 bases, with 13 bases sitting between them. DNA of the CDR3: TGTGCCAGTAGTATAAGCCCAGGAATTCATCAGCCCCAGCATTTT. Its protein product is CASSISPGIHQPQHF.

The chain links TRBV29-1 to TRBJ1-1, with 10 bases fitting TRBD1. V lost 4 bases to trimming and J lost 2 bases; unmatched junction nucleotides: 4. The CDR3 length is 14 residues. Germline CDR1 is SQVTM and CDR2 is ANQGSEA. This CDR3 is CSVGGQGRNTEAFF. In DNA, the CDR3 is TGCAGCGTTGGGGGACAGGGGAGAAACACTGAAGCTTTCTTT.